These 5 T cell receptor beta chains share one sample of origin, sequenced in a study of human T cells and chemical hapten exposure. As for time point: patch test 1, 2 weeks after DPC sensitization. The treatment denotes: therapeutic diphenylcyclopropenone sensitization with weekly scalp DPC. TCRdb independently ran MiXCR on the RACE reads; one entry per CDR3 protein. Here the sample spans 75,000 to 100,000 distinct CDR3 sequences, approximately 12% being singletons. Sample: whole blood, taken in connection with sensitization to the hapten diphenylcyclopropenone (DPC). These receptors originate from a woman between 55 and 75 years old with alopecia areata. Some clones in this sample may be carry-over from other donors' samples.

In its sample, this clonotype was seen many times. The chain carries TRBV6-5 and TRBJ2-2, with 7 bases aligning to TRBD1. The CDR3 is 14 amino acids. V shed 6 bases and J 7 bases; nucleotides not matched to a gene: 8. Germline CDR1 is MNHEY and CDR2 is SVGAGI. CDR3 DNA sequence: TGTGCCAGCAGAACGACAGGGTTTATCGGGGAGCTGTTTTTT. It specifies CASRTTGFIGELFF.

Note on this clonotype: Given a much more abundant clone one base away, this may be a read error. Since no conserved phenylalanine or tryptophan closes the CDR3, a read error is the likely cause. V is TRBV7-3 and J is TRBJ2-3; tentatively, D is TRBD2 (5 bases). This CDR3 has 15 amino acids. The V end was cut by 5 bases, the J end by 3 bases, with 15 bases between. Per germline, CDR1 SGHTA and CDR2 FQGTGA. The CDR3 nucleotides are TGTGCCAGCAGCCTTCAGACCGGGGTGACAGATACGCAGTATTTA. Translation: CASSLQTGVTDTQYL.

This clonotype was picked up many times. The gene calls are TRBV30 and TRBJ1-4; D not resolved. CDR3 length: 14 amino acids. V gave up 3 bases and J gave up 4 bases, with 12 bases separating them. Germline V gives CDR1 GTSNPN, CDR2 SVGIG (reference sequence). CDR3 nucleotide sequence: TGTGCCTGGAGCCCAGGTGGGCTTAATGAAAAACTGTTTTTT. It is translated as CAWSPGGLNEKLFF.

This clonotype occurred many times. The V gene is TRBV6-2 or TRBV6-3, the J gene TRBJ1-5; D is unresolved. Germline loops: CDR1 MNHEY, CDR2 SVGEGT. V was cut by 0 bases and J by 3 bases, with 3 bases left in between. There are 13 residues in the CDR3. CDR3 amino acids: CASSYSLNQPQHF. The CDR3 DNA reads as TGTGCCAGCAGTTACTCCCTCAATCAGCCCCAGCATTTT.

The V gene is TRBV7-9, the J gene TRBJ1-4; no definite D call. The germline V gene has CDR1 SEHNR and CDR2 FQNEAQ (reference sequence). V was shortened by 6 bases and J by 7 bases, with 12 bases between the two germline ends. The CDR3 sequence is 13 residues long. The CDR3 DNA sequence: TGTGCCAGCAGATTCGGGGAAGGTGAAAAACTGTTTTTT. This sequence encodes CASRFGEGEKLFF. Combining the CDR3 with reference TRBV7-9 and TRBJ1-4 gives the whole variable domain DTGVSQNPRHKITKRGQNVTFRCDPISEHNRLYWYRQTLGQGPEFLTYFQNEAQLEKSRLLSDRFSAERPKGSFSTLEIQRTEQGDSAMYLCASRFGEGEKLFFGSGTQLSVL.